This entry features one T cell receptor (beta chain) sequence. This clone was found a few times. Its antigen is currently not known. No much larger clonotype is one base removed from it; base qualities were not supplied. The method was the immunoSEQ multiplex PCR assay. The multiplex PCR relied on a mix of 60 forward primers for TCR Vbeta segments and 13 reverse primers for TCR Jbeta segments. A multiplex PCR assay on genomic DNA amplified the CDR3 region of rearranged TCR beta genes. The Illumina HiSeq System was used to sequence the amplified TCR beta libraries as 87-base-pair reads. The published analysis was carried out like this. A later analysis tallied roughly 76 million unique TCR beta chains across the 660 or so repertoires, and roughly 11 million of those chains were shared by two or more donors. Raw reads were error-corrected and collapsed into unique sequences with a nearest-neighbor algorithm that merged closely related sequences to remove PCR and sequencing errors. Alignment of CDR3 sequences to IMGT reference sequences was used to assign V, D and J gene segments. For a sequence to be retained, at least a six-nucleotide match to both a V gene segment and a J gene segment was required. Rearrangements were classified as productive when the CDR3 lacked stop codons and remained in frame with V and J, and all other rearrangements were classified as non-productive. Following IMGT convention, CDR3 was defined as the stretch from the second conserved V-encoded cysteine to the conserved J-encoded phenylalanine. Sequences without an unambiguous match to a single V gene segment were excluded from the earlier analysis of 500 to 700 of the donors. In an earlier analysis of 587 of the donors, a V segment was called functional when productive rearrangements were above 56.7%, and segregating when the standard deviation between donors exceeded 5%. A statistical classification framework was built to diagnose cytomegalovirus status from the catalog of TCR beta chain sequences. In a later analysis, V and J genes were assigned by comparing TCR nucleotide sequences against IMGT/GENE-DB human TR gene sequences. A later analysis assigned CDR3 sequences and most-parsimonious VDJ recombination scenarios with the TCRdist pipeline. A later analysis defined each TCR beta chain by its CDR3 amino acid sequence plus V-gene family, and excluded reads lacking a unique V-gene family. As a way to deal with suspected cross-contamination and a sequencing artifact, a later analysis dropped approximately 590 nucleotide sequences that were highly shared and had low generation probability. A later analysis calculated a clonal expansion index for each public chain from normalized within-repertoire ranks of inferred template counts. In a later analysis, generation probabilities were computed using a VDJ recombination model fitted to out-of-frame rearrangements, and the results were checked against IGoR. In a later analysis, TCR-TCR, TCR-HLA and TCR-CMV co-occurrence was scored with hypergeometric tests, and a repertoire-size bias correction was applied to TCR pairs. In a later analysis, false discovery rates were estimated by permuting HLA or CMV assignments 20 times. In a later analysis, co-occurring TCRs were grouped using DBSCAN, and TCRdist sequence similarity was added for clustering within HLA-allele-positive subsets. Co-occurrence clustering excluded repertoires with fewer than 30,000 or more than 120,000 public chains, plus five with anomalous nucleotide sharing. What TCRdb holds here is the immuneACCESS table cut down to in-frame rearrangements. Part of the clones is not present; checked against another copy, under half of the missing clones reflect an unresolved V gene, and the others are unexplained. Clonal size and the V and J genes are those of that table, whereas D and trimming came from the DNA. This sample holds about 140,000 clones; 80% were observed only once. The ten largest account for 4.5% to 6.5% of the sample.

In total, about 650 healthy bone marrow donors made up the cohort. Cohort members were all nominally healthy when sampled, although unrecorded immune exposures were likely present. The donor tested CMV seronegative and was one of the 352 seronegative cohort members. Each donor provided a peripheral blood sample, and peripheral blood mononuclear cells were used for TCR beta sequencing. The Qiagen DNeasy Blood Extraction Kit was used to extract genomic DNA from the blood cell samples. The germline V gene (reference sequence) specifies SGHKS as CDR1 and YYEKEE as CDR2. Including the terminal cysteine and phenylalanine, the CDR3 comprises 14 residues. Just the 42-base CDR3 DNA is kept, in frame starting at base 1. V loses 6 bases of germline sequence and J loses 4 bases, and the interval between the two ends is 16 bases. This sample is part of a study of cytomegalovirus exposure and HLA in healthy donors (dated by TCRdb to the late 2010s). Regarding the research as a whole: An earlier analysis of roughly 630 of the donors reported approximately 290 Gb of sequence data and some 100 million unique TCR beta sequences from about 180 million T cells. About 280 gigabases of sequencing data and around 85 million unique TCR sequences made up an early release that covered several hundred HLA-typed donors. Among the 398 genotyped donors, approximately 82% belonged to the genetic ancestry cluster associated with self-reported Caucasian donors. The aim of the study was to test whether cataloging public T cell receptors could identify signatures of past pathogen exposure. The T cell repertoires of some 700 subjects were profiled by immunosequencing and related to cytomegalovirus serostatus. A separate validation cohort of roughly 120 different subjects was used in addition to the roughly 700-subject first cohort. High-throughput TCR immunosequencing, statistical association of individual TCRs with disease status, and machine learning were combined to predict cytomegalovirus infection status. In a later analysis, previously published TCR beta repertoires from 550 to 700 donors were re-analyzed and high-resolution HLA genotyping was added so that TCR occurrence patterns could be studied. Rather than using new phenotypic data, the later analysis identified candidate immune exposures from TCR beta sequences and from how often those sequences occurred across donors. An earlier analysis of fewer than 750 of the donors used high-throughput TCR beta sequencing to judge whether each TCR beta V gene segment behaved as functional or pseudogenic. Donor age, sex, ethnicity and CMV serostatus were collected together with the repertoire data. In a later genetic analysis, genome-wide SNP genotypes for about three fifths of the roughly 670 donors were used, and that subset was treated as a discovery cohort. Every discovery cohort repertoire had been produced on one sequencing platform. Both class I and class II loci were covered by HLA typing, at four-digit resolution. Typing coverage differed by locus: A, B, C, DRB1 and DQB1 were typed in about 620-630 donors, DQA1 in approximately 520, DPA1 in nearly 610, and DPB1 in approximately 450. Five DR-DQ haplotypes were treated as single units for association and clustering because of strong linkage in the cohort. Among almost 400 genotyped donors of the cohort, an average of 235,054 unique TCR beta nucleotide sequences were sequenced per donor, about a sixth of them non-productive. The paper's findings and limits, for the study overall: A later genetic analysis associated a missense DCLRE1C variant with V-gene and J-gene trimming of TCR beta chains, and an independent cohort replicated the association. Assigning TCR associations to individual alleles was difficult when HLA alleles, especially DR and DQ, strongly co-occurred. In the study, about 150 TCR beta chains were listed as associated with cytomegalovirus. In a later analysis, the rate of TCR association differed among HLA loci, with DRB1 alleles having the most associated TCRs and HLA-C alleles having the fewest. In a later analysis, HLA-associated TCR beta chains were found to be more clonally expanded and to have lower generation probabilities than equally common non-associated chains. Most TCR sequences were observed very rarely across donors, whereas some public TCRs were present in many individuals. Immune exposure information for the cohort was limited to CMV serostatus. A further reported finding was that TCR beta sequences accurately predicted the HLA-A and HLA-B alleles for most subjects in the first cohort. Sequencing depth was assumed to be roughly uniform across donors in the presence/absence analyses, though that assumption may not hold. The sequencing pipeline was judged likely to have produced a cluster of highly shared sequence variants as a technical artifact. An earlier analysis of approximately 590 of the donors showed that most TCR beta V segments appeared in productive rearrangements either about 87% or about 30% of the time, which broadly matched IMGT annotations. According to a later genetic analysis, donors in an Asian-associated ancestry cluster had fewer N-insertions in productive TCRs than the approximately 630-donor mean. A few of the identified cytomegalovirus-associated TCR beta chains were confirmed in vitro to be specific for cytomegalovirus antigens. Seventeen rarely observed V segments, including chromosome 9 orphons, were excluded from the earlier analysis of approximately 500 of the donors because counts were too low. A later analysis associated roughly 17,000 TCR beta sequences with specific HLA alleles at a false discovery rate of 0.05. According to a later analysis, most CMV-associated TCR beta chains appeared to be HLA-restricted, and the HLA associations seemed to be driven largely by CMV exposure. Correlated functional status among segregating V segments might reflect linkage disequilibrium, but an unknown experimental factor could not be ruled out. Because HLA typing was missing for some donors at each locus, association tests included only the typed subset. Only TCR beta chains were sequenced in this cohort, and the absence of alpha or paired-chain data limited detectable features. In both the original and validation cohorts, the classifier was reported to diagnose cytomegalovirus status with high specificity and sensitivity. According to a later analysis, parvovirus B19, influenza, CMV and Epstein-Barr virus appeared linked to several top co-occurrence clusters. The 87-base-pair reads could not distinguish some IMGT-functional V segments, including TRBV6-2 and TRBV6-3, so those segments were excluded. According to the authors, the approach could potentially be generalized to other disease states and immunological phenotypes.

This TCR came from a male donor in good health and CMV-seronegative. The rearrangement joined TRBV5-5 to TRBJ2-5, with the D gene call left open. The sequencing sample was made of PBMCs. The DNA reads TGTGCCAGCAACGACTTCGGCGGATCAGAGACCCAGTACTTC. Translated, this gives CASNDFGGSETQYF.